The source of this TCR beta chain is a study of human T cells and chemical hapten exposure. Study information: All patients underwent weekly scalp dosing with diphenylcyclopropenone for the full roughly 22-week study. The study patch tested 0.01% DPC on the upper back and read results at 6 days.

Time point here: patch test 3, about 24 weeks after DPC sensitization. Treatment meaning: therapeutic diphenylcyclopropenone sensitization with weekly scalp DPC. Suited to DPC and affected by alopecia, the donors ranged from 18 to 70 years old. The length of the CDR3 is 15 residues. V was shortened by 5 bases and J by 2 bases, with 15 bases between the two germline ends. Germline V CDR1 and CDR2: LNHNV, YYDKDF (reference sequence). Whole-study results and caveats: TCRs at high frequency, those above 1 in 1000, did not change with DPC sensitization.

One entry per CDR3 protein results from TCRdb running MiXCR on the RACE reads. The table includes about 190,000 distinct CDR3 sequences, approximately 24% detected once. This clonotype was seen a few times. Its antigen is not identified. The sequence derives from a woman in her forties with alopecia areata. Some clones in this sample may be carry-over from other donors' samples. The sample in question was whole blood, obtained in connection with sensitization to the hapten diphenylcyclopropenone (DPC). This chain joins TRBV15 and TRBJ1-1; the D is unclear. CDR3 loop: CATSLDFKINTEAFF. CDR3 DNA sequence: TGTGCCACCAGCTTAGATTTCAAGATCAACACTGAAGCTTTCTTT.